This T cell receptor (beta chain) was identified in a study of regulatory T cells in long-lasting Graves disease. Whole-study findings and limits: The study found persistent patients shared more public clonotypes (over 2,500) than new patients (just over 950).

There are many counts of this clonotype. What it recognizes is unknown. The time point is: newly diagnosed GD, antithyroid drugs for less than 3 months. From RNA extracted from PBMCs, the TCR library was made. Building the TCR beta libraries relied on iRepertoire HTBI primers, and CDR3 regions underwent Arm-PCR. One entry per CDR3 protein, called by TCRdb with MiXCR from the multiplex PCR reads. This table holds over 500,000 distinct CDR3 sequences, roughly 15% found once. Germline CDR1 and CDR2: SGHAT and FQNNGV. This CDR3 is built from 14 residues. J lost 2 bases, V lost 9 bases, and 5 bases had no gene match. This sample also appeared in a second study, on T cells in Graves' hyperthyroidism and ophthalmopathy. That source notes: Expanded thyroid clonotypes (above 0.001) were mostly also found in blood.

This sequence joins TRBV11-2 and TRBJ2-3; 10 bases map to TRBD1. The receptor was isolated from a woman in her 30s with Graves disease. Sequenced material: peripheral blood mononuclear cells (PBMCs), taken at new diagnosis, from a patient treated with antithyroid drugs. The CDR3 bases are TGTGCCAGTCGGACAGGGGGATTCACAGATACGCAGTATTTT. Its translation is CASRTGGFTDTQYF.